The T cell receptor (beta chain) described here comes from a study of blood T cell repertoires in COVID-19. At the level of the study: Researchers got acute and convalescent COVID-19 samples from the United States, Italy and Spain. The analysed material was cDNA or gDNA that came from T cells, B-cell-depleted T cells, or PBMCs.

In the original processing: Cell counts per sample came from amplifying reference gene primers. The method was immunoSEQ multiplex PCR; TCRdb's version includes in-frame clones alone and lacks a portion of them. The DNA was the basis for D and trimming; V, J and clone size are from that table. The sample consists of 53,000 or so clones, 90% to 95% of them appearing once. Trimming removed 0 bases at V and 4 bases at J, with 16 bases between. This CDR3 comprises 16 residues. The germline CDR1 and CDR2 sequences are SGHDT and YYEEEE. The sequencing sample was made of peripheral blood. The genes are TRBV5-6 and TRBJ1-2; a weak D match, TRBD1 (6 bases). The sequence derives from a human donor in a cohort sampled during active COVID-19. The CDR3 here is CASSLEERGGSYGYTF. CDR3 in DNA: TGTGCCAGCAGCTTGGAAGAGCGGGGGGGCAGCTATGGCTACACCTTC.